One sample yielded the 14 T cell receptor beta chains listed below, sequenced in a study of T cell responses to AZD1222 COVID-19 vaccine. TCRdb keeps only in-frame clones here, not all; method: immunoSEQ multiplex PCR. The sample consists of roughly 170,000 clones, about nine tenths of them appearing once. The specimen was peripheral blood, collected on day 0 of AZD1222 vaccination. Receptor source: an adult in good health.

The chain recombines TRBV2 with TRBJ1-1, with TRBD1 matching over 8 bases. CDR3 size: 14 residues. The trim removed 3 bases at V and 6 bases at J, leaving 6 bases unmatched. The V gene's germline CDR1 is SNHLY and CDR2 FYNNEI. The CDR3 nucleotides are TGTGCCAGCAGTGACGACAGGGGATTCCCTGAAGCTTTCTTT. This codes for CASSDDRGFPEAFF. The whole variable domain, remainder taken from reference TRBV2 and TRBJ1-1, is EPEVTQTPSHQVTQMGQEVILRCVPISNHLYFYWYRQILGQKVEFLVSFYNNEISEKSEIFDDQFSVERPDGSNFTLKIRSTKLEDSAMYFCASSDDRGFPEAFFGQGTRLTVV.

The chain joins TRBV19 to TRBJ2-7; D tentatively reads TRBD1 or TRBD2 (5 bases each). CDR1 LNHDA and CDR2 SQIVND come from the germline V gene (reference sequence). CDR3 length: 15 amino acids. The V and J ends lost 6 bases and 2 bases respectively, with 17 bases between them. As DNA, the CDR3 is TGTGCCAGTAGCCCAAGGTCAGGGACCACCTACGAGCAGTACTTC. Translating gives CASSPRSGTTYEQYF. The variable domain in full, completed from reference TRBV19 and TRBJ2-7, reads DGGITQSPKYLFRKEGQNVTLSCEQNLNHDAMYWYRQDPGQGLRLIYYSQIVNDFQKGDIAEGYSVSREKKESFPLTVTSAQKNPTAFYLCASSPRSGTTYEQYFGPGTRLTVT.

The genes are TRBV11-3 and TRBJ1-6; D is ambiguous. This CDR3 is built from 14 residues. Germline V gene lookup returns CDR1 SGHNT and CDR2 YENEEA. Between the trimmed V and J ends, which lost 8 bases and 0 bases, there was a span of 8 bases. The CDR3 DNA reads as TGTGCCAGCGAGGAGCCCTCCTATAATTCACCCCTCCACTTT. It is translated as CASEEPSYNSPLHF.

This chain links TRBV4-2 with TRBJ2-7, with D perhaps being TRBD1 or TRBD2 (6 bases each). CDR1 is LGHNA and CDR2 is YNFKEQ in the germline V gene. V was pared by 5 bases and J by 0 bases, with 14 bases between. This CDR3 has 15 residues. Here the CDR3 DNA reads TGTGCCAGCAGCGGGGGGCGGGGAATCTCCTACGAGCAGTACTTC. Translating gives CASSGGRGISYEQYF.

V and J are TRBV10-3 and TRBJ1-4, with D unclear. Germline values: CDR1 ENHRY, CDR2 SYGVKD. The CDR3 length is 16 residues. The V end was cut by 0 bases, the J end by 3 bases, with 11 bases between. The DNA of the CDR3 is TGTGCCATCAGTGAGTCCAGTCAAAGGGCTAATGAAAAACTGTTTTTT. The encoded protein is CAISESSQRANEKLFF.

The J gene is TRBJ1-5, the V gene TRBV7-8; the match to TRBD1 covers 7 bases. Germline assignment: CDR1 SGHVS and CDR2 FQNEAQ. J gave up 3 bases and V 5 bases, and 16 bases lay outside the gene matches. The CDR3 contains 18 residues. CDR3 in amino acids: CASSLTHRDSRFNQPQHF. Here the CDR3 DNA reads TGTGCCAGCAGCCTGACTCACCGGGACAGCCGGTTCAATCAGCCCCAGCATTTT.

The rearrangement joins TRBV4-2 to TRBJ2-2, with TRBD1 matching over 8 bases. CDR1 and CDR2 (germline): LGHNA, YNFKEQ. Unmatched junction bases numbered 6, after V lost 1 base and J lost 5 bases. The CDR3 spans 16 residues. DNA of the CDR3: TGTGCCAGCAGCCAAGCGGACAGGGAAGGGACCGGGGAGCTGTTTTTT. Translation gives CASSQADREGTGELFF.

This rearrangement joins TRBV18 to TRBJ2-7; no definite D call. The V gene's germline CDR1 is KGHSH and CDR2 LQKENI. Trimming took off 1 base at V and 7 bases at J, with 17 bases between the two ends. The length of the CDR3 is 15 residues. The CDR3 loop reads CASSPRVTRLGEQYF. The CDR3 DNA sequence: TGTGCCAGCTCACCACGGGTCACTCGTCTGGGAGAGCAGTACTTC. Based on the CDR3 plus reference TRBV18 and TRBJ2-7, the full variable domain is NAGVMQNPRHLVRRRGQEARLRCSPMKGHSHVYWYRQLPEEGLKFMVYLQKENIIDESGMPKERFSAEFPKEGPSILRIQQVVRGDSAAYFCASSPRVTRLGEQYFGPGTRLTVT.

This clone has only one observation. The chain is built from TRBV5-6 and TRBJ1-1; no clear D gene. Trimming cost V 0 bases and J 1 base, with 10 bases left between them. In germline, CDR1 is SGHDT, CDR2 YYEEEE. This CDR3 spans 15 amino acids. As DNA, the CDR3 is TGTGCCAGCAGCTTGGGGCTGCTAACGAACACTGAAGCTTTCTTT. It yields the protein CASSLGLLTNTEAFF.

V is TRBV9 and J is TRBJ1-3; a possible D gene is TRBD1 (6 bases). Germline lookup yields CDR1 SGDLS and CDR2 YYNGEE. Trimming took 4 bases from V and 4 from J, leaving 9 bases between them. This CDR3 comprises 13 residues. The DNA of the CDR3 is TGTGCCAGCAGCCGCGGGGGCGGAAACACCATATATTTT. This codes for CASSRGGGNTIYF.

For this clone: Relative to the germline gene, one junction end is altered; a read error may explain this. The V call is TRBV5-1, the J call TRBJ2-3; 9 bases are shared with TRBD2. CDR1 and CDR2 from the germline V gene are SGHRS and YFSETQ. The CDR3 covers 17 residues. CDR3 coding DNA: TGCGCCAGCAGGTTGGAGATAGCGGGGGCGACGACAGATACGCAGTATTTT. Translated: CASRLEIAGATTDTQYF. The variable domain in full, with the rest retrieved from reference TRBV5-1 and TRBJ2-3, is KAGVTQTPRYLIKTRGQQVTLSCSPISGHRSVSWYQQTPGQGLQFLFEYFSETQRNKGNFPGRFSGRQFSNSRSEMNVSTLELGDSALYLCASRLEIAGATTDTQYFGPGTRLTVL.

CDR3 nucleotide sequence: TGTGCCAGCAGCTGGGACCAGCGGGGGGGCGGAGAGACCCAGTACTTC. Amino acid sequence: CASSWDQRGGGETQYF. The chain has TRBV7-9 and TRBJ2-5; 10 nucleotides match TRBD2. CDR3 length: 16 amino acids. Trimming cost V 4 bases and J 4 bases; bases outside gene matches: 9. In germline, CDR1 is SEHNR, CDR2 FQNEAQ (reference sequence).

The chain couples TRBV7-2 to TRBJ2-7, with D perhaps matching TRBD1 or TRBD2 (6 bases each). Germline CDR1 reads SGHTA; CDR2 reads FQGNSA. V lost 5 bases, J lost 2 bases, and 13 bases lay in between. This CDR3 is built from 14 residues. The CDR3: CASSGWGAPYEQYF. In nucleotides, the CDR3 is TGTGCCAGCAGCGGATGGGGGGCGCCCTACGAGCAGTACTTC.

This clone was detected only once. This rearrangement joins TRBV5-1 to TRBJ1-2; D unclear. Trimming cost V 3 bases and J 6 bases, with 18 bases left between them. The germline gives CDR1 SGHRS, CDR2 YFSETQ. This CDR3 has 15 residues. The CDR3 reads CASSWEGVGSDGYTF. The CDR3 coding sequence is TGCGCCAGCAGCTGGGAGGGCGTCGGGTCAGATGGCTACACCTTC.